These T cell receptor beta chains were read from a single sample in a study of blood T cell repertoires in COVID-19. Measured with immunoSEQ multiplex PCR; TCRdb has only the in-frame clones, and not every one. The sample lists around 190,000 clones, 75% to 85% occurring once. What was sequenced was peripheral blood. The receptors come from a human donor in a cohort sampled during active COVID-19. The CDR3 runs from the conserved cysteine through the conserved F or W. A D gene is named only where the DNA matches it firmly. Only some rows state a clone size, as once, few, many or a class for expanded clones.

V gene	D gene	J gene	clone size	CDR3 protein	CDR3 DNA
TRBV10-2	.	TRBJ2-2	.	CASRGRGGELFF	TGCGCCAGCAGGGGCAGGGGCGGGGAGCTGTTTTTT
TRBV5-4	TRBD1	TRBJ2-6	.	CASSLGTGAFSGANVLTF	TGTGCCAGCAGCCTCGGGACAGGGGCTTTCTCTGGGGCCAACGTCCTGACTTTC
TRBV28	TRBD1	TRBJ1-6	.	CASTFLGDSYNSPLHF	TGTGCCAGCACCTTTTTAGGGGACAGCTATAATTCACCCCTCCACTTT
TRBV18	.	TRBJ2-2	.	CASSPPPGTDTGELFF	TGTGCCAGCTCACCACCGCCAGGAACGGACACCGGGGAGCTGTTTTTT
TRBV4-2	.	TRBJ2-7	.	CASSQGRWTLSSYEQYF	TGTGCCAGCAGCCAAGGGCGTTGGACATTGAGCTCCTACGAGCAGTACTTC
TRBV28	.	TRBJ1-1	.	CASTKNTNTEAFF	TGTGCCAGCACCAAAAACACGAACACTGAAGCTTTCTTT
TRBV7-9	.	TRBJ1-5	once	CASSLGGVQPQHF	TGTGCCAGCAGCTTAGGGGGGGTACAGCCCCAGCATTTT
TRBV6-2/TRBV6-3	TRBD1	TRBJ2-7	.	CASSIIPGTGAYEQYF	TGTGCCAGCAGTATAATTCCCGGGACAGGGGCCTACGAGCAGTACTTC
TRBV6-5	TRBD1	TRBJ1-4	.	CASSSKGAGSNEKLFF	TGTGCCAGCAGTTCTAAGGGGGCGGGCAGTAATGAAAAACTGTTTTTT
TRBV7-2	TRBD1	TRBJ1-1	.	CASSLTGGSGTEAFF	TGTGCCAGCAGCTTGACAGGGGGATCGGGCACTGAAGCTTTCTTT
TRBV9	.	TRBJ2-6	.	CASSVSRSSGANVLTF	TGTGCCAGCAGCGTTAGTCGGAGCTCTGGGGCCAACGTCCTGACTTTC
TRBV27	TRBD1	TRBJ1-5	.	CASSTLDRLLSNQPQHF	TGTGCCAGCAGCACCCTGGACAGGCTCCTTAGCAATCAGCCCCAGCATTTT
TRBV18	.	TRBJ1-6	.	CASSPSDIRALHF	TGTGCCAGCTCACCATCCGATATTCGGGCCCTCCACTTT
TRBV3-1/TRBV3-2	TRBD1	TRBJ1-3	once	CASSLGTGRSSGNTIYF	TGTGCCAGCAGCCTAGGGACAGGCCGATCCTCTGGAAACACCATATATTTT
TRBV6-5	.	TRBJ2-1	.	CASSYSGGSSYNEQFF	TGTGCCAGCAGTTACTCTGGGGGCAGCTCCTACAATGAGCAGTTCTTC
TRBV19	TRBD1	TRBJ1-6	few	CASTNRGLDSPLHF	TGTGCCAGTACCAACAGGGGGCTGGATTCACCCCTCCACTTT
TRBV27	.	TRBJ2-1	.	CASRIGQSYNEQFF	TGTGCCAGCAGGATAGGACAGAGCTACAATGAGCAGTTCTTC
TRBV5-1	.	TRBJ2-7	.	CASSLRGTTPYEQYF	TGCGCCAGCAGCTTACGCGGGACCACCCCCTACGAGCAGTACTTC
TRBV10-1	TRBD2	TRBJ2-7	.	CASSGKRGSSYEQYF	TGCGCCAGCAGTGGCAAGCGGGGTAGCTCCTACGAGCAGTACTTC
TRBV4-1	.	TRBJ2-5	.	CASSQDGGFQETQYF	TGCGCCAGCAGCCAAGATGGAGGGTTCCAAGAGACCCAGTACTTC
TRBV29-1	.	TRBJ2-1	.	CSVHYNEQFF	TGCAGCGTTCACTACAATGAGCAGTTCTTC
TRBV6-5	.	TRBJ1-2	.	CASSLDRWEYGYTF	TGTGCCAGCAGTTTGGACCGGTGGGAGTATGGCTACACCTTC
TRBV27	TRBD1	TRBJ2-7	once	CASSFLGTGGNEQYF	TGTGCCAGCAGTTTTTTAGGGACAGGGGGAAACGAGCAGTACTTC
TRBV25-1	TRBD2	TRBJ2-7	.	CASSEPLAGDYEQYF	TGTGCCAGCAGTGAGCCTCTAGCGGGAGACTACGAGCAGTACTTC
TRBV27	.	TRBJ1-2	.	CASSLSTGGGYTF	TGTGCCAGCAGTTTATCGACTGGAGGAGGCTACACCTTC